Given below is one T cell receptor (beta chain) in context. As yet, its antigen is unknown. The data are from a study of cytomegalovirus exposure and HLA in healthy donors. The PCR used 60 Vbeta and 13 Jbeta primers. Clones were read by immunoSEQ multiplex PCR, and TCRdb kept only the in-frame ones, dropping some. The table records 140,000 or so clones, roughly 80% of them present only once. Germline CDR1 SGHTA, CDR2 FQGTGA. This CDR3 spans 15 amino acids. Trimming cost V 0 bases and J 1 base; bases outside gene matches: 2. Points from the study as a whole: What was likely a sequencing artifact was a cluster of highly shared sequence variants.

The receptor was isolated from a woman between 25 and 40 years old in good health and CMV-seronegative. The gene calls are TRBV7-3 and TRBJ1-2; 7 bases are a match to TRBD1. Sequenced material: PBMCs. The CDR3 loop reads CASSLTRDSNYGYTF. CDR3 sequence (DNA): TGTGCCAGCAGCTTAACAAGGGACAGTAACTATGGCTACACCTTC. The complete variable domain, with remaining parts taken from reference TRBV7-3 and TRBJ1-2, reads GAGVSQTPSNKVTEKGKYVELRCDPISGHTALYWYRQSLGQGPEFLIYFQGTGAADDSGLPNDRFFAVRPEGSVSTLKIQRTERGDSAVYLCASSLTRDSNYGYTFGSGTRLTVV.